This T cell receptor (beta chain) is drawn from a study of technical replicates of blood from several donors. Sequencing used immunoSEQ multiplex PCR; TCRdb keeps in-frame clones, though not all of them. The profile shows around 80,000 clones, about 96% of them singletons. The receptor's source is a human donor in good health. Sequencing used T cells isolated from PBMCs.

The CDR3 is CASSMTSGSYNEQFF. The CDR3 DNA reads TGTGCCAGCAGTATGACTAGCGGGTCCTACAATGAGCAGTTCTTC. The chain recombines TRBV5-4 with TRBJ2-1; 10 positions agree with TRBD2. V was clipped by 5 bases and J by 1 base; unmatched bases: 3. Germline CDR1 SGHNT, CDR2 YYREEE (reference sequence). This CDR3 is 15 amino acids long.